The 22 T cell receptor beta chains below were found in one sample sequenced in a study of OX40 agonist ivuxolimab in advanced cancers. Clones were sequenced by immunoSEQ multiplex PCR, and TCRdb holds only the in-frame ones, with some missing. The sample carries about 91,000 clones, 85% to 90% recorded once. The material sequenced was CD4+ or CD8+ T cells sorted from blood, taken in a trial of the OX40 agonist ivuxolimab. These receptors were obtained from an adult with an advanced solid tumor such as melanoma, head and neck, liver or kidney cancer.

The V and J genes are TRBV15 and TRBJ2-1; 9 positions match TRBD2. V was clipped by 0 bases and J by 6 bases; unmatched bases: 6. This CDR3 spans 16 amino acids. The germline V gene has CDR1 LNHNV and CDR2 YYDKDF (reference sequence). CDR3 nucleotides: TGTGCCACCAGCAGAGATCGGAGCGGGAGGATCAATGAGCAGTTCTTC. Protein sequence: CATSRDRSGRINEQFF.

The chain has TRBV7-9 and TRBJ2-3, with 9 bases lining up with TRBD2. The CDR3 runs 18 residues. Germline V CDR1 and CDR2: SEHNR, FQNEAQ (reference sequence). J gave up 3 bases and V 4 bases, and 14 bases lay outside the gene matches. The CDR3 DNA sequence: TGTGCCAGCAGCTCGTTTTTCGGCGGGAGGGCCGGGACAGATACGCAGTATTTT. Translation: CASSSFFGGRAGTDTQYF.

The V gene is TRBV5-1, the J gene TRBJ1-1; D is ambiguous. The ends were cut back, 0 bases at V and 9 bases at J, with 6 bases in the middle. Germline V gives CDR1 SGHRS, CDR2 YFSETQ. The length of the CDR3 is 11 residues. CDR3 amino acids: CASSLDGKAFF. CDR3 in DNA: TGCGCCAGCAGCTTGGACGGGAAAGCTTTCTTT.

This sequence joins TRBV6-1 and TRBJ1-6; D possibly corresponds to TRBD1 (6 bases). The CDR3 consists of 14 residues. The germline V gene has CDR1 MNHNS and CDR2 SASEGT. With 4 bases removed from V and 7 bases from J, the gap between germline ends came to 11 bases. The chain's CDR3 is CASSAGDVNSPLHF. In DNA, the CDR3 is TGTGCCAGCAGTGCAGGGGACGTAAATTCACCCCTCCACTTT.

The V call is TRBV7-9, the J call TRBJ2-2; D call uncertain. Trimming removed 1 base at V and 0 bases at J, with 12 bases between. Germline CDR1 is SEHNR and CDR2 is FQNEAQ (reference sequence). The CDR3 has 17 amino acids. The CDR3 reads CASSLVSGVANTGELFF. The CDR3 nucleotides read TGTGCCAGCAGCTTAGTCTCTGGCGTCGCGAACACCGGGGAGCTGTTTTTT.

The V gene is TRBV9, the J gene TRBJ2-1, with 14 positions matching TRBD2. CDR1 is SGDLS and CDR2 is YYNGEE in the germline V gene. J lost 11 bases, V lost 0 bases, and 4 bases had no gene match. The CDR3 is 15 residues long. The CDR3 DNA is TGTGCCAGCAGCGTAGCTGGGACTAGCGGGAGTAAGCAGTTCTTC. It translates to CASSVAGTSGSKQFF.

With respect to this clone: Mismatch with germline at one junction end may stem from a read error. The rearrangement joins TRBV7-7 to TRBJ2-1; D possibly corresponds to TRBD2 (6 bases). Looked up from germline, CDR1 is SSHAT and CDR2 is FNYEAQ (reference sequence). CDR3 length: 14 residues. The DNA of the CDR3 is TGTGCTAGCAGGGCCGGGACTTCAGCCGGTGAGCAGTTCTTC. Translated: CASRAGTSAGEQFF.

This chain links TRBV5-1 with TRBJ2-1; 7 bases are a match to TRBD2. Trimming cost V 4 bases and J 8 bases; bases outside gene matches: 6. The CDR3 is 13 residues long. Germline V gene data show CDR1 as SGHRS and CDR2 as YFSETQ. CDR3 DNA sequence: TGCGCCAGCAGCGAGCTAGCGGAGGATGAGCAGTTCTTC. Residues: CASSELAEDEQFF.

The chain is built from TRBV15 and TRBJ1-2; D is possibly TRBD1 (5 bases). Trimming cost V 1 base and J 3 bases, with 15 bases left between them. The CDR3 sequence is 16 residues long. Per germline, CDR1 LNHNV and CDR2 YYDKDF (reference sequence). The CDR3 DNA is TGTGCCACCAGCAGAGGGGAGGGGCAGGGAGACTATGGCTACACCTTC. Its translation: CATSRGEGQGDYGYTF.

V usage is TRBV4-1 and J usage is TRBJ2-1, with D tentatively TRBD2 (6 bases). The germline V gene has CDR1 MGHRA and CDR2 YSYEKL. The CDR3 length is 16 residues. V lost 6 bases, J lost 0 bases, and 15 bases lay in between. Written as DNA, the CDR3 is TGCGCCAGCAGAACAGGCCGGGAGAGCTCCTACAATGAGCAGTTCTTC. Its translation: CASRTGRESSYNEQFF.

The gene calls are TRBV5-6 and TRBJ2-7, with a possible D match to TRBD2 (5 bases). The V end was cut by 4 bases, the J end by 4 bases, with 18 bases between. The CDR3 runs to 15 residues. Germline V gene sequence: CDR1 SGHDT, CDR2 YYEEEE. The DNA of the CDR3 is TGTGCCAGCAGCCCCCTGGGCGGGTCTCTGTACGAGCAGTACTTC. Translating gives CASSPLGGSLYEQYF.

The chain links TRBV10-2 to TRBJ2-2; possibly TRBD2 for D (6 bases). This CDR3 is 15 amino acids long. The ends were cut back, 1 base at V and 5 bases at J, with 11 bases in the middle. The germline gives CDR1 WSHSY, CDR2 SAAADI. This chain's CDR3 is CASSELRAGTGELFF. CDR3 in DNA: TGCGCCAGCAGTGAGTTGAGGGCGGGGACCGGGGAGCTGTTTTTT.

J is TRBJ1-2 and V is TRBV6-5; 9 bases match TRBD1. The CDR3 loop spans 14 amino acids. Trimming took 5 bases from V and 1 from J; bases not matched to a gene: 2. CDR1 is MNHEY and CDR2 is SVGAGI in the germline V gene. The CDR3 region is CASSTDRGNYGYTF. The DNA of the CDR3 is TGTGCCAGCAGTACGGACAGGGGTAACTATGGCTACACCTTC.

This clone appeared a single time. J is TRBJ1-4 and V is TRBV7-8, with TRBD1 matching 7 bases. The ends lost 1 base at V and 5 bases at J; junction bases unmatched: 7. Germline values: CDR1 SGHVS, CDR2 FQNEAQ. The CDR3 is 16 residues long. The DNA for the CDR3 is TGTGCCAGCAGCTTAGGACAGGGAACGCGGAATGAAAAACTGTTTTTT. Translating gives CASSLGQGTRNEKLFF. Looking up the rest from reference TRBV7-8 and TRBJ1-4 gives the full variable domain: GAGVSQSPRYKVAKRGQDVALRCDPISGHVSLFWYQQALGQGPEFLTYFQNEAQLDKSGLPSDRFFAERPEGSVSTLKIQRTQQEDSAVYLCASSLGQGTRNEKLFFGSGTQLSVL.

The chain uses TRBV18 and TRBJ2-1, with D unclear. Germline loops: CDR1 KGHSH, CDR2 LQKENI. The CDR3 loop spans 14 amino acids. V gave up 4 bases and J gave up 4 bases, with 11 bases separating them. CDR3 sequence reads: CASSQSVSYNEQFF. The CDR3 nucleotides are TGTGCCAGCTCACAATCCGTCTCGTACAATGAGCAGTTCTTC.

CDR3 in amino acids: CASSEQGLAGYNEQFF. The CDR3 nucleotides are TGTGCCAGCAGTGAACAGGGACTAGCGGGATACAATGAGCAGTTCTTC. J is TRBJ2-1 and V is TRBV6-1; 13 bases align to TRBD2. Trimming cost V 2 bases and J 4 bases; bases outside gene matches: 2. CDR3 length equals 16 residues. Per the germline V gene, CDR1 is MNHNS and CDR2 is SASEGT.

The chain joins TRBV6-5 to TRBJ1-2; the D is unclear. Trimming removed 0 bases from V and 3 bases from J, with 8 bases in between. Germline V gives CDR1 MNHEY, CDR2 SVGAGI. The CDR3 consists of 14 residues. The CDR3 spells CASSYSGPYYGYTF. The CDR3 region has the DNA TGTGCCAGCAGTTACTCGGGTCCCTACTATGGCTACACCTTC.

This clone was recorded once. The CDR3 is CASSSRLAGTNEQFF. The CDR3 nucleotides are TGTGCCAGCAGTTCAAGACTAGCGGGAACCAATGAGCAGTTCTTC. The chain recombines TRBV27 with TRBJ2-1; 11 bases line up with TRBD2. CDR1 and CDR2 (germline): MNHEY, SMNVEV (reference sequence). The CDR3 has 15 residues. V lost 4 bases to trimming and J lost 6 bases; unmatched junction nucleotides: 5.

CDR3 bases: TGCGCCAGCAGTGGGGCGGCGAGCTCCTACAATGAGCAGTTCTTC. This gives the protein CASSGAASSYNEQFF. The chain has TRBV10-1 and TRBJ2-1; D gene ambiguous. V was cut by 4 bases and J by 0 bases, with 10 bases left in between. The CDR3 runs to 15 residues. Germline V gives CDR1 WNHNN, CDR2 SYGVQD (reference sequence).

The genes are TRBV28 and TRBJ2-5; TRBD1 aligns across 7 bases. CDR3 size: 14 residues. Germline CDR1 is MDHEN and CDR2 is SYDVKM. The ends lost 4 bases at V and 5 bases at J; junction bases unmatched: 7. CDR3 bases: TGTGCCAGCAGTTCCCAGACAGGGTTTGAGACCCAGTACTTC. Translating it yields CASSSQTGFETQYF.

The J gene is TRBJ2-1, the V gene TRBV7-2; D is unresolved. V dropped 5 bases and J dropped 10 bases, with 9 bases sitting between them. The CDR3 extends over 11 amino acids. Germline V gene sequence: CDR1 SGHTA, CDR2 FQGNSA. Here the CDR3 DNA reads TGTGCCAGCAGCCCTTTCCAGGAGCAGTTCTTC. It is translated as CASSPFQEQFF.

V is TRBV7-8 and J is TRBJ2-3; tentative D call: TRBD2 (6 bases). CDR3 size: 12 residues. V was trimmed by 5 bases and J by 13 bases, leaving 16 bases between them. Germline CDR1 SGHVS, CDR2 FQNEAQ. CDR3 sequence: CASSTWDSQKYF. CDR3 bases: TGTGCCAGCAGCACGTGGGACTCTCAGAAGTATTTT.